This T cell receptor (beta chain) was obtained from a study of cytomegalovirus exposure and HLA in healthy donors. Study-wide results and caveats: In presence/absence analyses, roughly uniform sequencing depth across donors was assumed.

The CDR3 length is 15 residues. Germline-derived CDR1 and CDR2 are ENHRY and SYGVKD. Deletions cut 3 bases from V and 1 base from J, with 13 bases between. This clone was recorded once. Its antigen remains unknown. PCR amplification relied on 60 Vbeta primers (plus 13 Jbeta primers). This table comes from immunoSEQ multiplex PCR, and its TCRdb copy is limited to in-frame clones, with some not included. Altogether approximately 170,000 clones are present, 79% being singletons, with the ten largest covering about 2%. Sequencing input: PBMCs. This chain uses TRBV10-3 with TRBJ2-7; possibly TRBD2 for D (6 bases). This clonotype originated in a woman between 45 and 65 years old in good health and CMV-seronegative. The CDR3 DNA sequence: TGTGCCATCAGTGATGGCGGGAATCCTTCCTACGAGCAGTACTTC. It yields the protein CAISDGGNPSYEQYF.